Each of the 8 T cell receptor beta chains below was sequenced from the same sample in a study of shared clonotypes between healthy human individuals. Method: immunoSEQ multiplex PCR; TCRdb's copy keeps in-frame clones and lacks some. Among millions of clones, roughly 94% were seen once, and the ten largest hold 0.13%. Material for sequencing was naive CD4+ T cells sorted from blood. As to subset: CD45RA+ positively selected. Receptors were obtained from a man aged 18 to 35 in good health.

The V and J genes are TRBV4-1 and TRBJ1-1, with TRBD1 as a possible D gene (6 bases). Germline V gene sequence: CDR1 MGHRA, CDR2 YSYEKL. V lost 3 bases to trimming and J lost 4 bases, with 12 bases between them. The CDR3 has 14 amino acids. The CDR3 reads CASSQGGVSTEAFF. The CDR3 region has the DNA TGCGCCAGCAGCCAGGGGGGCGTAAGCACTGAAGCTTTCTTT.

With respect to this clone: This same CDR3 is encoded by further DNA sequences in the sample. The chain uses TRBV5-1 and TRBJ2-5; D perhaps matches TRBD1 (6 bases). The length of the CDR3 is 15 residues. Germline V gene data show CDR1 as SGHRS and CDR2 as YFSETQ. The V and J ends lost 0 bases and 1 base respectively, with 10 bases between them. The CDR3 is CASSLAQGIQETQYF. CDR3 DNA sequence: TGCGCCAGCAGCTTGGCACAGGGTATCCAAGAGACCCAGTACTTC. Full variable domain (rest looked up from reference TRBV5-1 and TRBJ2-5): KAGVTQTPRYLIKTRGQQVTLSCSPISGHRSVSWYQQTPGQGLQFLFEYFSETQRNKGNFPGRFSGRQFSNSRSEMNVSTLELGDSALYLCASSLAQGIQETQYFGPGTRLLVL.

V usage is TRBV15 and J usage is TRBJ2-2; 9 nucleotides match TRBD1. The CDR3 contains 16 residues. Unmatched junction bases numbered 2, after V lost 3 bases and J lost 0 bases. Germline CDR1 and CDR2: LNHNV and YYDKDF (reference sequence). The DNA for the CDR3 is TGTGCCACCAGCAGGGGGACAGGGACGAACACCGGGGAGCTGTTTTTT. Residues: CATSRGTGTNTGELFF.

V is TRBV14 and J is TRBJ1-6; D is perhaps TRBD1 (5 bases). In germline, CDR1 is SGHDN, CDR2 FVKESK. The V end was cut by 3 bases, the J end by 14 bases, with 17 bases between. The CDR3 contains 14 residues. The CDR3 sequence: CASSQQQGTGALHF. CDR3 bases: TGTGCCAGCAGCCAGCAACAAGGGACTGGGGCCCTCCACTTT.

This clone was observed once. Other DNA sequences from this sample encode an identical CDR3 as well. The V call is TRBV7-2, the J call TRBJ2-5; D is unclear. The ends were cut back, 5 bases at V and 0 bases at J, with 4 bases in the middle. Germline CDR1 reads SGHTA; CDR2 reads FQGNSA. The CDR3 spans 12 residues. CDR3 residues: CASSRNQETQYF. CDR3 nucleotide sequence: TGTGCCAGCAGCCGCAACCAAGAGACCCAGTACTTC.

On this clone: The sample has other DNA sequences that encode this CDR3 too. This sequence joins TRBV5-1 and TRBJ2-5, with TRBD2 matching 8 bases. The V gene's germline CDR1 is SGHRS and CDR2 YFSETQ. The trim removed 0 bases at V and 2 bases at J, leaving 3 bases unmatched. The CDR3 is made up of 15 amino acids. CDR3 amino acids: CASSLVAGRQETQYF. For the CDR3, the DNA is TGCGCCAGCAGCTTGGTAGCGGGGCGACAAGAGACCCAGTACTTC. Drawing the rest from reference TRBV5-1 and TRBJ2-5, the complete variable domain is KAGVTQTPRYLIKTRGQQVTLSCSPISGHRSVSWYQQTPGQGLQFLFEYFSETQRNKGNFPGRFSGRQFSNSRSEMNVSTLELGDSALYLCASSLVAGRQETQYFGPGTRLLVL.

This chain connects TRBV27 to TRBJ1-4; possible D gene TRBD1, 6 bases. The V gene's germline CDR1 is MNHEY and CDR2 SMNVEV (reference sequence). The V end was cut by 6 bases, the J end by 3 bases, with 14 bases between. CDR3 length equals 15 residues. The CDR3 DNA reads as TGTGCCAGCAGGAAACAGGGATCTCCTAATGAAAAACTGTTTTTT. Encoded protein: CASRKQGSPNEKLFF.

This clone appeared once. The chain is built from TRBV5-1 and TRBJ2-1, with 7 bases aligning to TRBD1. J lost 0 bases, V lost 0 bases, and 3 bases had no gene match. Germline V lookup: CDR1 SGHRS, CDR2 YFSETQ. This CDR3 region has 16 residues. In DNA form, the CDR3 reads TGCGCCAGCAGCTTGGACAGGGGCGACTCCTACAATGAGCAGTTCTTC. This codes for CASSLDRGDSYNEQFF.